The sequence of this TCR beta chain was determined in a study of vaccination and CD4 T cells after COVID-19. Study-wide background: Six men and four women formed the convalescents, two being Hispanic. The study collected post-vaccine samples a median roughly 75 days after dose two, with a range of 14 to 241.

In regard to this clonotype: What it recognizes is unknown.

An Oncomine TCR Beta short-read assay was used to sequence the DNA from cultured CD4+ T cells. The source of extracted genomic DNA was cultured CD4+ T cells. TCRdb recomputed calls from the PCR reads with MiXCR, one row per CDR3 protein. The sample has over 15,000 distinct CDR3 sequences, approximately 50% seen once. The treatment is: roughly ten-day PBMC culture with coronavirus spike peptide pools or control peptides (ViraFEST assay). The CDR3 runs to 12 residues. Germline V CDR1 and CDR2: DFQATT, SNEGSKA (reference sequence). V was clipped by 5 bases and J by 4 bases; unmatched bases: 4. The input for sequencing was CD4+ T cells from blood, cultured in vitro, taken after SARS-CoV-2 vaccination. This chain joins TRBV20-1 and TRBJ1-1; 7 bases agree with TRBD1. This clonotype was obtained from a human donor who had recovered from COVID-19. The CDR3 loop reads CSADRESTEAFF. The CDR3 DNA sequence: TGCAGTGCTGACAGGGAAAGCACTGAAGCTTTCTTT.